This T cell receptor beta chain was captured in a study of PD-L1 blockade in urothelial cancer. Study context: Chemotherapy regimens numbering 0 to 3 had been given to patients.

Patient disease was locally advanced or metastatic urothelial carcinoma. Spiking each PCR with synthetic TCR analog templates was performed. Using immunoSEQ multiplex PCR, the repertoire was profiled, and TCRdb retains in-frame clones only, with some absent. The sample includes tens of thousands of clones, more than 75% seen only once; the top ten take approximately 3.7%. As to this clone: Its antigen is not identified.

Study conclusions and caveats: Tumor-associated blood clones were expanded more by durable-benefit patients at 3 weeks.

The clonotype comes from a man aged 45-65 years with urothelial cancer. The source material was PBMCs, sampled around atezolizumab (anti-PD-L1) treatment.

CDR3 loop: CASSDSGQGLNTEAFF. The DNA of the CDR3 is TGCGCCAGCAGTGACTCAGGACAGGGCCTGAACACTGAAGCTTTCTTT. This rearrangement joins TRBV10-2 to TRBJ1-1, with TRBD1 matching 8 bases. CDR1 is WSHSY and CDR2 is SAAADI in the germline V gene. This CDR3 has 16 residues. The junction had 6 bases not matched to a gene; V was cut back by 3 bases and J by 0 bases.